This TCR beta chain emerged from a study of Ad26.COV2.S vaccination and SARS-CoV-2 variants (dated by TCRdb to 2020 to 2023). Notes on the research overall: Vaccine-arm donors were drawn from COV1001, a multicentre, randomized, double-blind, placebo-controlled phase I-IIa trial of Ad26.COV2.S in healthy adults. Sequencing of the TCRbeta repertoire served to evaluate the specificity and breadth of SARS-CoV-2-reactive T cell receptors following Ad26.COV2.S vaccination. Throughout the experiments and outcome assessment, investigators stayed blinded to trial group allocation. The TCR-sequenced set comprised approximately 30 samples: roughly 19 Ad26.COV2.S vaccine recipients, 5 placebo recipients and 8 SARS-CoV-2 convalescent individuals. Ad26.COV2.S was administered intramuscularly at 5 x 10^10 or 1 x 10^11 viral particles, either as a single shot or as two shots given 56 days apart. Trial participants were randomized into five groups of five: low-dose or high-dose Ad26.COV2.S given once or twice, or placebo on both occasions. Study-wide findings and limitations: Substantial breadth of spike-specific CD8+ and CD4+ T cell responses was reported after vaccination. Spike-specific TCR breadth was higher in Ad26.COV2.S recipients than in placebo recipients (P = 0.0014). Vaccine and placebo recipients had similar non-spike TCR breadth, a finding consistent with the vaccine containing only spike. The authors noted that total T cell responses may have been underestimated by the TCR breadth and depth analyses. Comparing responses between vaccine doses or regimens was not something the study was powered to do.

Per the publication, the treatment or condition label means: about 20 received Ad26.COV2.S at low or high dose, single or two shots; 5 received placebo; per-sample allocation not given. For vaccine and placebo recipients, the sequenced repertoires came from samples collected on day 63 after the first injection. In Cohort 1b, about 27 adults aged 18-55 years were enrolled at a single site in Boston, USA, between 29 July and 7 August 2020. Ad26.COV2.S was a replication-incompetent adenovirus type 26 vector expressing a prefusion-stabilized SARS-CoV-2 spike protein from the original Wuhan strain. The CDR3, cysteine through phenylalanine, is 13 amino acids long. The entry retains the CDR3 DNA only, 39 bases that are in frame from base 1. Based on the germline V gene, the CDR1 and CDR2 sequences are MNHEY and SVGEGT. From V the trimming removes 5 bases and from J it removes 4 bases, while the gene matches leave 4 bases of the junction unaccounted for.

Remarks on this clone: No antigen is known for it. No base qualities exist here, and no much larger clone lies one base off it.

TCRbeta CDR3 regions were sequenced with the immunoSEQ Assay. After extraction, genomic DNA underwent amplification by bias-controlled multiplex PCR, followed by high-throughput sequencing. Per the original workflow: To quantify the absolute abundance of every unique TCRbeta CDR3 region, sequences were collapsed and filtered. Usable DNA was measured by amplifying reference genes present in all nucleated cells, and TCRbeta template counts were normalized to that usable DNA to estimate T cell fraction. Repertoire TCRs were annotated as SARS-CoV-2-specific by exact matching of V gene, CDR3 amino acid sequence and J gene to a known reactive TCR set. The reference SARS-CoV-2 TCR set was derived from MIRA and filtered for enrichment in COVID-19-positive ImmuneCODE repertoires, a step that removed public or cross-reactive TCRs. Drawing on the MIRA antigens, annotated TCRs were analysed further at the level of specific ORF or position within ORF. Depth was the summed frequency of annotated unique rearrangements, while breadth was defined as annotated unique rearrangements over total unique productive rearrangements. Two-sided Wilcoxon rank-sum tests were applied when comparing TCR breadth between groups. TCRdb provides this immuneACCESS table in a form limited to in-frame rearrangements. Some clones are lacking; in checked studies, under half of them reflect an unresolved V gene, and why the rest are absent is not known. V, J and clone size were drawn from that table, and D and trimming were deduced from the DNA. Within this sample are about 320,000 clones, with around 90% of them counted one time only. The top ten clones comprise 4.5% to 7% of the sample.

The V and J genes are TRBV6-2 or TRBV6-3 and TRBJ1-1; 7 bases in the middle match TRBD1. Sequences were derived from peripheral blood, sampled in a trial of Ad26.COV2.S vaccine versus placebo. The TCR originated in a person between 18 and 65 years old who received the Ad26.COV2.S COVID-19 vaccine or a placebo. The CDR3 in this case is CASSLRQGTEAFF. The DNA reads TGTGCCAGCAGTCTTAGACAGGGCACTGAAGCTTTCTTT.